The 14 T cell receptor beta chains below come from one sample, sequenced in a study of blood T cell repertoires in COVID-19. Repertoires were generated with immunoSEQ multiplex PCR, while TCRdb's copy carries only in-frame clones and drops some. The sample consists of fewer than 200,000 clones, around 82% of them appearing once. Sequenced: PBMCs or T cells enriched from blood (not recorded which). These receptors came from a woman in her fifties or sixties with acute COVID-19.

Ten or more counts support this clone. This sequence joins TRBV28 and TRBJ1-2; D not resolved. Germline V gene data show CDR1 as MDHEN and CDR2 as SYDVKM. Trimming took 6 bases from V and 8 from J, leaving 10 bases between them. The CDR3 consists of 11 residues. The CDR3 nucleotides read TGTGCCAGCAGCCTAAGGCGGGGCTACACCTTC. Protein: CASSLRRGYTF.

V gene TRBV7-9 combines with J gene TRBJ1-4, with no clear D. This CDR3 is 16 amino acids long. V was clipped by 1 base and J by 3 bases, with 12 bases between them. Germline values: CDR1 SEHNR, CDR2 FQNEAQ (reference sequence). This CDR3 reads CASSLGASPANEKLFF. The DNA for the CDR3 is TGTGCCAGCAGCTTAGGGGCCTCTCCGGCTAATGAAAAACTGTTTTTT.

The CDR3 reads CASSVLGSSSYEQYF. CDR3 DNA: TGTGCCAGCAGCGTACTCGGGTCCAGCTCCTACGAGCAGTACTTC. V gene TRBV9 combines with J gene TRBJ2-7; no reliable D call. Trimming pared 1 base from V and 0 bases from J, leaving 11 bases between. CDR3 size: 15 residues. From germline, CDR1 is SGDLS and CDR2 YYNGEE.

The chain recombines TRBV15 with TRBJ1-1; tentatively, D is TRBD1 (5 bases). The V gene's germline CDR1 is LNHNV and CDR2 YYDKDF (reference sequence). The V and J ends lost 3 bases and 3 bases respectively, with 23 bases between them. The CDR3 runs to 18 residues. The CDR3 reads CATSRSLVDTQTHTEAFF. The CDR3 DNA is TGTGCCACCAGCAGGAGCCTGGTGGACACCCAGACCCACACTGAAGCTTTCTTT. Drawing the rest from reference TRBV15 and TRBJ1-1, the complete variable domain is DAMVIQNPRYQVTQFGKPVTLSCSQTLNHNVMYWYQQKSSQAPKLLFHYYDKDFNNEADTPDNFQSRRPNTSFCFLDIRSPGLGDTAMYLCATSRSLVDTQTHTEAFFGQGTRLTVV.

The gene calls are TRBV6-2 or TRBV6-3 and TRBJ1-5, with unresolved D. Trimming removed 2 bases from V and 6 bases from J, with 11 bases in between. The length of the CDR3 is 14 residues. The germline V gene has CDR1 MNHEY and CDR2 SVGEGT. CDR3: CASSYGQSFQPQHF. CDR3 bases: TGTGCCAGCAGTTACGGGCAGTCGTTTCAGCCCCAGCATTTT.

In this sample, this clone turned up once. V and J are TRBV9 and TRBJ2-7, with 7 bases matching TRBD1. The V gene's germline CDR1 is SGDLS and CDR2 YYNGEE. The CDR3 extends over 15 amino acids. V trimming: 3 bases; J trimming: 0 bases; junction bases outside the gene matches: 6. The CDR3, as DNA: TGTGCCAGCAGCGCGGGCCGGGACAGCTCCTACGAGCAGTACTTC. Protein sequence: CASSAGRDSSYEQYF.

The V and J genes are TRBV6-2 or TRBV6-3 and TRBJ1-2; D call uncertain. Germline V CDR1 and CDR2: MNHEY, SVGEGT. The CDR3 sequence is 13 residues long. Trimming stripped 8 bases from V and 4 bases from J, with 14 bases between. CDR3 region: CASGLRRSYGYTF. CDR3 DNA sequence: TGTGCCAGCGGCCTTCGTCGTTCCTATGGCTACACCTTC.

The chain uses TRBV19 and TRBJ2-1; 10 bases match TRBD1. Germline trimming cut 0 bases from V and 7 bases from J; bases unmatched to any gene: 6. CDR3 length equals 16 residues. Germline CDR1 is LNHDA and CDR2 is SQIVND (reference sequence). DNA of the CDR3: TGTGCCAGTAGTATAGAACCGGGACAGGGGAAAAATGAGCAGTTCTTC. It is translated as CASSIEPGQGKNEQFF. Together with reference TRBV19 and TRBJ2-1, the CDR3 gives the full variable domain: DGGITQSPKYLFRKEGQNVTLSCEQNLNHDAMYWYRQDPGQGLRLIYYSQIVNDFQKGDIAEGYSVSREKKESFPLTVTSAQKNPTAFYLCASSIEPGQGKNEQFFGPGTRLTVL.

This chain uses TRBV5-1 with TRBJ2-5, with TRBD2 matching 7 bases. CDR3 length: 16 residues. Germline CDR1 is SGHRS and CDR2 is YFSETQ. V lost 0 bases, J lost 2 bases, and 7 bases stayed unmatched. The CDR3 loop is CASSLEGRGRQETQYF. CDR3 DNA sequence: TGCGCCAGCAGCTTGGAAGGGCGGGGGAGGCAAGAGACCCAGTACTTC.

J is TRBJ1-5 and V is TRBV6-4; 10 positions agree with TRBD1. Germline-derived CDR1 and CDR2 are MRHNA and SNTAGT. This CDR3 comprises 16 residues. With 6 bases clipped from V and 7 bases from J, the junction kept 12 bases outside the gene matches. The DNA for the CDR3 is TGTGCCAGCAGCCCCATGACAGGGGGCGCAGGACAGCCCCAGCATTTT. Its protein is CASSPMTGGAGQPQHF.

The chain couples TRBV3-1 (or the pseudogene TRBV3-2) to TRBJ2-7, with 9 bases lining up with TRBD2. The CDR3 consists of 13 residues. Per germline, CDR1 LGHDT and CDR2 YNNKEL (reference sequence). With V trimmed by 9 bases and J by 6 bases, 9 bases remained unmatched. The CDR3 loop reads CASMASGKIEQYF. In DNA form, the CDR3 reads TGTGCCAGTATGGCTAGCGGGAAGATCGAGCAGTACTTC.

The table lists this clone with a count of one. The J gene is TRBJ1-3, the V gene TRBV19; TRBD1 matches at 11 bases. CDR3 length equals 16 residues. Per the germline V gene, CDR1 is LNHDA and CDR2 is SQIVND (reference sequence). With V trimmed by 5 bases and J by 2 bases, 5 bases remained unmatched. The CDR3, as DNA: TGTGCCAGTAGTGGACGGACAGGGGGCACTGGAAACACCATATATTTT. Encoded protein: CASSGRTGGTGNTIYF.

The count of this clone is one. This rearrangement joins TRBV19 to TRBJ2-7; D is unclear. The germline V and J ends were trimmed by 5 bases and 3 bases, with 17 bases remaining between them. The CDR3 contains 15 residues. The germline CDR1 and CDR2 sequences are LNHDA and SQIVND (reference sequence). CDR3 nucleotide sequence: TGTGCCAGTAGTTCTCGGTCACGACTCGGCTACGAGCAGTACTTC. Translated, it gives CASSSRSRLGYEQYF.

The chain uses TRBV2 and TRBJ2-7; a weak D match, TRBD1 (5 bases). V was cut by 8 bases and J by 6 bases, with 17 bases left in between. Per the germline V gene, CDR1 is SNHLY and CDR2 is FYNNEI. The CDR3 has 13 amino acids. The chain's CDR3 is CASRKVGAREQYV. For the CDR3, the DNA is TGTGCCAGCCGAAAAGTTGGGGCCCGCGAGCAGTACGTC.